This T cell receptor beta chain originates from a study of cytomegalovirus exposure and HLA in healthy donors. Study-wide results and limits: Accurate prediction of HLA-A and HLA-B alleles (for most subjects) was reportedly achieved from TCR beta sequences. Analysis performed later found roughly 17,000 TCR beta sequences associated with HLA alleles at 0.05 false discovery rate. A few CMV-associated chains proved CMV antigen-specific in vitro.

With 60 Vbeta and 13 Jbeta primers, the PCR was carried out. Clones were sequenced by immunoSEQ multiplex PCR, and TCRdb holds only the in-frame ones, with some missing. Altogether about 92,000 clones are present, 80% being singletons, with the ten largest covering 2% to 2.5%. Trimming removed 3 bases at V and 0 bases at J, with 14 bases between. This CDR3 is built from 16 residues. Germline assignment: CDR1 ENHRY and CDR2 SYGVKD. This clone appeared a few times. The antigen remains undetermined. Sequenced: PBMCs. The chain is built from TRBV10-3 and TRBJ1-2, with D possibly matching TRBD1 (6 bases). The TCR comes from a man between 18 and 29 years old in good health and CMV-seronegative. The CDR3 DNA is TGTGCCATCAGTGATGGCCCCAGGACAGCTAACTATGGCTACACCTTC. Translation gives CAISDGPRTANYGYTF.